This T cell receptor (beta chain) was captured in a study of CD8 T cells in ankylosing spondylitis. Deletions cut 3 bases from V and 9 bases from J, with 7 bases between. Germline CDR1 reads MNHEY; CDR2 reads SVGEGT. The CDR3 is made up of 11 amino acids. This clonotype was seen repeatedly, ten times or more. No antigen is known for it. Overall study findings and caveats: As reported, disease-linked clones showed significant enrichment in matched ankylosing spondylitis synovial fluid. Existing reports had already noted some motif variants in reactive arthritis synovial fluid and blood. With a CD8+ phenotype, disease-linked clones were relatively rare in peripheral blood. Blood of patients with ankylosing spondylitis appeared to be characterized by a TCR beta motif of fewer than 10 highly homologous variants.

Libraries for TCR beta were made by quantitative 5'-RACE with molecular barcodes. One entry per CDR3 protein, called by TCRdb with MiXCR from the 5' RACE reads. The repertoire includes about 460,000 distinct CDR3 sequences, less than 6% of them detected once, and around 3.5% sits in the top ten. The source of this sequence is a male donor with ankylosing spondylitis. Material: blood, either unsorted or a sorted T cell fraction (not recorded which). The chain has TRBV6-2 or TRBV6-3 and TRBJ2-3; D is unclear. This CDR3 reads CASSYPSTQYF. The CDR3 DNA sequence: TGTGCCAGCAGTTATCCTTCCACGCAGTATTTT.